The 20 T cell receptor beta chains presented below share a single source sample, sequenced in a study of graft-versus-host responses after intestinal transplantation. TCRdb's table, derived via immunoSEQ multiplex PCR, lists solely in-frame clones and lacks some. The sample lists about 19,000 clones; roughly 40% were seen once. The specimen was alloreactive CD4+ T cells from a mixed lymphocyte reaction culture, collected before intestinal transplant. As to subset: CFSE-low proliferating T cells sorted from roughly 6-day pre-transplant mixed lymphocyte reaction (GvH or HvG direction). These receptors were obtained from a human patient who received an intestinal transplant.

This chain connects TRBV5-1 to TRBJ2-6; 7 bases fit TRBD2. CDR1 SGHRS and CDR2 YFSETQ come from the germline V gene. The CDR3 sequence is 16 residues long. V shed 4 bases, J shed 1 base, and the junction held 5 bases outside the gene matches. CDR3 sequence: CASSLPGGSGANVLTF. The CDR3 coding sequence is TGCGCCAGCAGCCTGCCCGGGGGGTCTGGGGCCAACGTCCTGACTTTC.

The rearrangement uses TRBV27 and TRBJ2-7; D is possibly TRBD2 (6 bases). Trimming cost V 6 bases and J 8 bases, with 23 bases left between them. Germline V gene lookup returns CDR1 MNHEY and CDR2 SMNVEV (reference sequence). The CDR3 loop spans 15 amino acids. CDR3 in DNA: TGTGCCAGCAGAAGAACTTGGCGGGGCCTGACTCAGCAGTACTTC. Translation: CASRRTWRGLTQQYF.

This clone showed up just once. The chain joins TRBV5-1 to TRBJ2-3; TRBD2 aligns across 10 bases. With V trimmed by 5 bases and J by 2 bases, 11 bases remained unmatched. CDR3 length equals 17 residues. Germline values: CDR1 SGHRS, CDR2 YFSETQ. CDR3 region: CASSWSGGGGFTDTQYF. DNA for the CDR3: TGCGCCAGCAGTTGGAGCGGGGGGGGTGGCTTCACAGATACGCAGTATTTT.

This clone was detected a few times. CDR3 region: CASSRRPKNIQYF. CDR3 nucleotide sequence: TGTGCCAGCAGTCGTCGCCCGAAAAACATTCAGTACTTC. The chain joins TRBV6-9 to TRBJ2-4; D gene ambiguous. Germline loops: CDR1 MNHGY, CDR2 SVAAGI. This CDR3 has 13 residues. Trimming took 5 bases from V and 4 from J, leaving 9 bases between them.

This clone was seen only a few times. The V gene is TRBV6-1, the J gene TRBJ1-1; no definite D call. The CDR3 is made up of 15 amino acids. V gave up 2 bases and J gave up 4 bases, with 14 bases separating them. Germline V gives CDR1 MNHNS, CDR2 SASEGT. The CDR3 DNA follows: TGTGCCAGCAGTGAATTGCTACCCCTGGGCACTGAAGCTTTCTTT. The encoded protein is CASSELLPLGTEAFF.

This clone was seen only a few times. V gene TRBV6-6 combines with J gene TRBJ1-6; 7 bases agree with TRBD1. There are 16 residues in the CDR3. Germline V gene sequence: CDR1 MNHNY, CDR2 SVGAGI (reference sequence). Trimming removed 6 bases from V and 11 bases from J; junction bases left unmatched: 16. The CDR3 DNA follows: TGTGCCAGCAGCCCACATGACAGGGCGAGGTCGACACCCCTCCACTTT. Residues: CASSPHDRARSTPLHF.

This clone was observed a few times. This chain joins TRBV7-9 and TRBJ2-1; D is possibly TRBD2 (6 bases). In germline, CDR1 is SEHNR, CDR2 FQNEAQ (reference sequence). The CDR3 totals 14 residues. V lost 2 bases, J lost 9 bases, and 14 bases lay in between. Written as DNA, the CDR3 is TGTGCCAGCAGCTTATGGGGCTTGGAGGGTGAGCAGTTCTTC. Residues: CASSLWGLEGEQFF.

The V and J genes are TRBV10-3 and TRBJ2-5; D gene ambiguous. Germline CDR1 is ENHRY and CDR2 is SYGVKD. The CDR3 spans 14 residues. Trimming cost V 8 bases and J 5 bases, with 18 bases left between them. Written as DNA, the CDR3 is TGTGCCATCTTCGAGCCGCTGGCCGGGGAGACCCAGTACTTC. Protein: CAIFEPLAGETQYF.

V gene TRBV6-1 combines with J gene TRBJ1-2; TRBD1 agrees at 7 bases. Germline CDR1 MNHNS, CDR2 SASEGT. Trimming cost V 5 bases and J 8 bases; bases outside gene matches: 8. The CDR3 runs 13 residues. The CDR3 DNA sequence: TGTGCCAGCAGTTTACGACAGGGTGGGGGCTACACCTTC. Amino acids: CASSLRQGGGYTF.

The V call is TRBV27, the J call TRBJ2-1, with 7 bases lining up with TRBD1. The CDR3 is 18 amino acids. Germline V gives CDR1 MNHEY, CDR2 SMNVEV (reference sequence). The trim removed 4 bases at V and 2 bases at J, leaving 14 bases unmatched. DNA of the CDR3: TGTGCCAGCAGTTCTCGCCCCCACCGGGACAGTACCTACAATGAGCAGTTCTTC. Protein: CASSSRPHRDSTYNEQFF.

This clone showed up just a few times. This chain joins TRBV5-1 and TRBJ2-7; possible D gene TRBD1, 5 bases. This CDR3 contains 14 residues. CDR1 and CDR2 from the germline V gene are SGHRS and YFSETQ. V lost 5 bases and J 2 bases, leaving 14 bases between the germline ends. This CDR3 is CASSNQGAPYEQYF. The CDR3 DNA reads as TGCGCCAGCAGTAATCAGGGTGCGCCCTACGAGCAGTACTTC.

This clone occurred once. The rearrangement links TRBV19 to TRBJ1-5; the D is unclear. The V end was cut by 3 bases, the J end by 0 bases, with 9 bases between. Germline V CDR1 and CDR2: LNHDA, SQIVND (reference sequence). CDR3 length: 15 amino acids. The CDR3 spells CASSMVHYSNQPQHF. Written as DNA, the CDR3 is TGTGCCAGTAGTATGGTACACTATAGCAATCAGCCCCAGCATTTT.

This clone is deemed medium-sized (0.01 to 0.1%). This sequence joins TRBV5-6 and TRBJ1-1, with 10 bases fitting TRBD1. With V trimmed by 5 bases and J by 1 base, 5 bases remained unmatched. The CDR3 spans 15 residues. Looked up from germline, CDR1 is SGHDT and CDR2 is YYEEEE. CDR3: CASRGTGASNTEAFF. The CDR3 nucleotides are TGTGCCAGCAGGGGGACAGGGGCCTCGAACACTGAAGCTTTCTTT.

This clone was detected a few times. This rearrangement joins TRBV4-1 to TRBJ2-2; 10 nucleotides match TRBD2. V was clipped by 2 bases and J by 5 bases; unmatched bases: 5. The CDR3 is made up of 16 amino acids. The germline gives CDR1 MGHRA, CDR2 YSYEKL. Written as DNA, the CDR3 is TGCGCCAGCAGCCAAAATAGCGGGGGGCGAACCGGGGAGCTGTTTTTT. Its protein product is CASSQNSGGRTGELFF.

The chain carries TRBV5-1 and TRBJ2-1, with 9 bases matching TRBD2. This CDR3 is 19 amino acids long. Germline trimming cut 4 bases from V and 0 bases from J; bases unmatched to any gene: 14. Germline V lookup: CDR1 SGHRS, CDR2 YFSETQ. CDR3 in DNA: TGCGCCAGCAGCATCTGGGGGCGGGGGGGTGCTTTCTCCTACAATGAGCAGTTCTTC. Protein sequence: CASSIWGRGGAFSYNEQFF.

The count of this clone is one. This chain joins TRBV5-1 and TRBJ2-5; D gene ambiguous. V shed 0 bases and J shed 6 bases, with 12 bases lying between them. CDR1 SGHRS and CDR2 YFSETQ come from the germline V gene. This CDR3 has 14 residues. The CDR3 DNA reads TGCGCCAGCAGCTTGGATCCCGGTAGGCAGACCCAGTACTTC. Translating it yields CASSLDPGRQTQYF. Full variable domain (remainder filled in from reference TRBV5-1 and TRBJ2-5): KAGVTQTPRYLIKTRGQQVTLSCSPISGHRSVSWYQQTPGQGLQFLFEYFSETQRNKGNFPGRFSGRQFSNSRSEMNVSTLELGDSALYLCASSLDPGRQTQYFGPGTRLLVL.

In this sample, this clone turned up a few times. The chain combines TRBV9 with TRBJ2-3; the match to TRBD2 covers 10 bases. With V trimmed by 4 bases and J by 0 bases, 2 bases remained unmatched. The CDR3 consists of 15 residues. Germline CDR1 and CDR2: SGDLS and YYNGEE. The chain's CDR3 is CASSLAGGSTDTQYF. The CDR3 bases are TGTGCCAGCAGCTTAGCGGGGGGCAGCACAGATACGCAGTATTTT. Using reference TRBV9 and TRBJ2-3 for the parts outside the CDR3, the full variable domain is DSGVTQTPKHLITATGQRVTLRCSPRSGDLSVYWYQQSLDQGLQFLIQYYNGEERAKGNILERFSAQQFPDLHSELNLSSLELGDSALYFCASSLAGGSTDTQYFGPGTRLTVL.

The chain combines TRBV5-1 with TRBJ2-2, with D unresolved. The germline gives CDR1 SGHRS, CDR2 YFSETQ. Trimming took 4 bases from V and 6 from J, leaving 13 bases between them. CDR3 length: 14 amino acids. The CDR3, as DNA: TGCGCCAGCAGCCCCACTATCGGTCCCGGGGAGCTGTTTTTT. It yields the protein CASSPTIGPGELFF.

The V gene is TRBV7-3, the J gene TRBJ2-2; D gene uncertain. The germline CDR1 and CDR2 sequences are SGHTA and FQGTGA. Trimming shortened V by 5 bases and J by 0 bases, and 7 bases separated the two germline ends. This CDR3 is 14 amino acids long. Here the CDR3 DNA reads TGTGCCAGCAGCGCTACAACGAACACCGGGGAGCTGTTTTTT. Its protein product is CASSATTNTGELFF.

The chain uses TRBV10-3 and TRBJ2-2; TRBD1 matches at 9 bases. The CDR3 has 15 residues. Germline CDR1 is ENHRY and CDR2 is SYGVKD. The junction had 7 bases not matched to a gene; V was cut back by 4 bases and J by 7 bases. Here the CDR3 DNA reads TGTGCCATCAGTGCGGGACAGGGCCATCTCGGGGAGCTGTTTTTT. This encodes CAISAGQGHLGELFF.